This T cell receptor beta chain was obtained from a study of CD4 T cells in relation to SARS-CoV-2 and coronaviruses (dated by TCRdb to about 2021). Regarding the research as a whole: The ViraFEST assay cultured PBMCs with antigen for around nine days, then sequenced TCR beta CDR3s to find antigen-specific clonal expansions. An HIV-1 Nef peptide pool or a culture without peptide was used as the negative reference condition. Using patient-derived lymphoblastoid cell lines, the shared crossreactive spike epitopes were mapped to their HLA restriction. Memory CD4+ T cell crossreactivity between SARS-CoV-2 and common cold coronavirus spike proteins was assessed at the TCR clonotype level in the study. The Adaptive Biotechnologies TCR-sequencing kit was used for samples from a few pre-COVID donors and for the naive versus memory experiments, whereas the other data were Illumina-based. A different, Illumina-based TCR-beta assay was used to sequence expansion assays from other donors in the study.

General conclusions and limits of the study: Because the crossreactivity analysis focused on spike protein, crossreactivity against other viral proteins was not assessed. In about 71% of donors, memory CD4+ clonotypes turned up that crossrecognized SARS-CoV-2 and at least one common cold coronavirus spike. No donor contributed both pre-pandemic and post-infection samples, which limited tracing the source of pre-existing responses. The study was limited by small numbers of patients and tested TCRs. Compared with monoreactive clones, crossreactive clones had significantly weaker SARS-CoV-2-driven expansion, a result consistent with antigenic imprinting.

The library was made by the immunoSEQ multiplex PCR assay. As for the authors' bioinformatics: Preprocessing removed nonproductive sequences and CDR3s not starting with C, not ending with F or W, or shorter than 7 amino acids. Antigen-specific clonotypes were called with the MANAFEST web app on the basis of expansion relative to the reference and to other culture wells. A clone counted as positive if significantly expanded in 2 of 3 replicate wells versus the reference culture at FDR below 0.05. Positive clones also required significant expansion versus all other tandem wells and an odds ratio above 5. CDR3 homology was quantified as pairwise Levenshtein distance, calculated with the stringdist R package after three terminal residues were trimmed from each end. The table was pulled from immuneACCESS by TCRdb, which kept in-frame rearrangements only. Such tables lose some clones; where checked, under half of the loss comes from unresolved V genes, and the rest has no known cause. From that table come the V and J calls and clone size; the DNA was used to work out D and trimming. Here the sample has under 25,000 clones; about 84% occur a single time. The ten largest make up about 15% of the sample.

CD4+ T cells from unexposed donors were collected before the COVID-19 pandemic (2011-2018). After about 9 days of culture, CD4+ T cells were isolated with the EasySep CD4+ T cell isolation kit. Unexposed donor CD4+ T cells were tested for reactivity to SARS-CoV-2 S and N and four common cold coronavirus spike pools, as cell number allowed. About 2 million PBMCs per well were cultured in IMDM with roughly 5% human AB serum and about 10 IU/ml IL-2. Half of the culture medium was replaced with fresh IL-2-containing medium on days 3 and 7. In general, every peptide culture condition was set up in three replicate wells. Leukapheresis product for the unexposed donors was purchased commercially. PBMCs were isolated from leukapheresis product or whole blood by Ficoll-Paque PLUS gradient centrifugation. PBMCs were either cryopreserved at -140 degrees C or used fresh in the expansion assay. The QIAamp Micro DNA Kit was used to extract genomic DNA from the CD4+ T cells.

V was cut back by 2 bases and J by 6 bases, leaving a gap of 14 bases between them. In the germline V gene (reference sequence), CDR1 corresponds to SEHNR and CDR2 to FQNEAQ. The CDR3, from cysteine to phenylalanine, totals 14 residues. The retained sequence is limited to the CDR3, 42 bases, with the frame set at the first base. As concerns this clone: Its antigen has not been determined. No base-level quality is on record; no much larger clone is a single base apart.

Material for sequencing was CD4+ T cells from PBMCs, cultured in vitro. The receptor chain draws on TRBV7-9 and TRBJ2-7; possibly the D gene is TRBD2, per 5 matching bases. This receptor was identified in a human donor in good health. In nucleotides, the sequence is TGTGCCAGCAGCTTACGTGCATCGGGGAGCGAGCAGTACTTC. It encodes CASSLRASGSEQYF.